What follows is one TCR beta chain and its context. Its antigen has not been determined. No base quality values were provided; no much bigger clone lies one nucleotide off. Patients with a history of autoimmune disease or receiving systemic immunosuppression were excluded from the trial. Peripheral blood for TCR sequencing was drawn from every dose cohort at baseline, at cycle 4 day 1 and at cycle 7 day 1. The samples were taken from a phase I, first-in-human, multicenter, open-label dose-escalation trial of ivuxolimab. Adults with locally advanced or metastatic head and neck squamous cell, hepatocellular, melanoma or renal cell carcinoma were enrolled in the trial. CD4+ and CD8+ T cells were sorted separately from peripheral blood before TCR sequencing. This sample is drawn from a study of OX40 agonist ivuxolimab in advanced cancers. About the study as a whole: Ivuxolimab was an agonistic, fully human IgG2 monoclonal antibody directed against OX40 (CD134), a costimulatory receptor. Intravenous ivuxolimab was administered to patients every 2 weeks at six dose levels: 0.01, 0.1, 0.3, 1.5, 3 and 10 mg/kg. Of the roughly 54 dose-escalation patients, hepatocellular carcinoma was present in approximately 20, melanoma in roughly 15, renal cell carcinoma in 9 and head and neck cancer in 9. The dose-escalation cohort was roughly 80% male with a mean age of about 60 years, ranging from roughly 20 to 80. Patients were allowed to have had prior anti-PD-1, anti-PD-L1 or anti-CTLA-4 therapy, and approximately 41% of the dose-escalation patients had previously received checkpoint inhibitors. Three dose-escalation patients achieved partial responses, one with hepatocellular carcinoma and two with cutaneous melanoma. Peripheral TCRbeta sequencing was intended to test whether TCR sequence diversity was altered and clonal T-cell expansion was caused by ivuxolimab. The paper describes the monotherapy dose-escalation part (N of about 50 patients) of the phase I trial of ivuxolimab. Broader findings and caveats from the paper: Partial responders in the 0.1-3.0 mg/kg groups had among the lowest normalized peripheral clonal expansion, especially among CD8+ T cells. Clonal expansion of both CD4+ and CD8+ blood T cells was observed from baseline to week 6 at doses 0.1 to 3.0 mg/kg. After ivuxolimab, CD8+ T cells had more expanded clones than CD4+ T cells on average. Which antigens the clonally expanded peripheral T cells were specific for was not determined. Low levels of normalized T-cell clonal expansion were also seen in some patients who did not respond.

To sequence the TCRbeta CDR3 region, genomic DNA was isolated from the sorted cells. The immunoSEQ Assay was used for sequencing of TCRbeta CDR3 regions. TCRdb re-hosts the immuneACCESS table, in-frame sequences only. Its copies lack some clones; in the studies checked, an unresolved V gene accounts for under half of them, and the cause for the rest is not known. The sample table holds some 150,000 clones, of which about 92% were seen once. The top ten hold roughly 1% of the sample. The origin of this receptor is an adult with an advanced solid tumor such as melanoma, head and neck, liver or kidney cancer. The material sequenced was CD4+ or CD8+ T cells sorted from blood, taken in a trial of the OX40 agonist ivuxolimab.

The DNA is as follows: TGTGCCAGCTCACCCCGGACTGAATCCTACAATGAGCAGTTCTTC. Its protein is CASSPRTESYNEQFF. The V gene is TRBV18 and the J gene is TRBJ2-1; a tentative D call is TRBD2 (5 bases match). The CDR3 covers 15 residues, taking in both the cysteine and the phenylalanine. Just the 45-base CDR3 DNA is kept, in frame starting at base 1. CDR1 and CDR2 are drawn from the germline V gene: KGHSH, LQKENI. Between the V and J ends, shortened by 3 bases and 1 base respectively, the junction contains 10 bases.